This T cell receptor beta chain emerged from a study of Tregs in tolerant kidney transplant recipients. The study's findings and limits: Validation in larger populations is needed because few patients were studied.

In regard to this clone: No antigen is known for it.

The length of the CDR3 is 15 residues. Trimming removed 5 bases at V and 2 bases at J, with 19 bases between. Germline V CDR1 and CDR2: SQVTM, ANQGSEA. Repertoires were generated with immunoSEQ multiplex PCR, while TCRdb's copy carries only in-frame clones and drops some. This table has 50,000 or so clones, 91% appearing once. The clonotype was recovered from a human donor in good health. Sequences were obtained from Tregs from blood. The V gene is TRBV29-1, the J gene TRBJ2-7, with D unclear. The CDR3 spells CSVSSGFPQPYEQYF. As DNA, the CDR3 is TGCAGCGTTTCTTCGGGTTTCCCCCAACCCTACGAGCAGTACTTC.